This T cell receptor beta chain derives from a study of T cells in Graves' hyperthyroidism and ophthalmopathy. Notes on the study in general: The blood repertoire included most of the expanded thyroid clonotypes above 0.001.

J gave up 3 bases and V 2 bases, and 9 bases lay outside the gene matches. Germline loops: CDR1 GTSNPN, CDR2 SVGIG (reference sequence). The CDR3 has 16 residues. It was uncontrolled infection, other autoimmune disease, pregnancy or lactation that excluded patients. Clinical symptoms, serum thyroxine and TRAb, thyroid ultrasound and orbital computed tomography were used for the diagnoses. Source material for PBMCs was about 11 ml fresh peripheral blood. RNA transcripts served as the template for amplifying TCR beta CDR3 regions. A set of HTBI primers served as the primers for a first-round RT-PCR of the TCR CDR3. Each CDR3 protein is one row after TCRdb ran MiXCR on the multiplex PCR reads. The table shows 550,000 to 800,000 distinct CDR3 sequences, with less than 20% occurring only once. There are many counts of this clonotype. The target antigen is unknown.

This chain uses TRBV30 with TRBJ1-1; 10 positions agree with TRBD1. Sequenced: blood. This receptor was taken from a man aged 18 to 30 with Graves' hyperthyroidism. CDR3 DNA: TGTGCCTGGAGTCCGGGGGACAGGGGAGCCCACACTGAAGCTTTCTTT. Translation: CAWSPGDRGAHTEAFF.